Below are 27 T cell receptor beta chains sequenced from a single sample in a study of radiotherapy plus CTLA-4 blockade in lung cancer listed by TCRdb under 2018. The library was produced with the immunoSEQ multiplex PCR assay. TCRdb limited this immuneACCESS table to in-frame rearrangements with V and J called. A share of clones is missing; checked studies link under half to unresolved V genes, and the rest is unexplained. Present in this sample are 20,000 to 30,000 clones, about four fifths of which were seen just once. The leading ten clones occupy 20% to 30% of the sample. Sequencing was performed on peripheral blood, taken from a patient treated with radiotherapy plus ipilimumab. The receptor set was obtained from a human donor with non-small cell lung cancer that progressed on radiotherapy plus ipilimumab.

CDR3 nucleotide sequence: TGCGCCAGCACCTCGGAGCGGGGGCCCTACGAGCAGTACTTC. Protein product: CASTSERGPYEQYF. The chain recombines TRBV10-1 with TRBJ2-7; 8 bases map to TRBD2. Germline CDR1 reads WNHNN; CDR2 reads SYGVQD (reference sequence). This CDR3 contains 14 residues. V lost 7 bases, J lost 2 bases, and 7 bases stayed unmatched.

This rearrangement joins TRBV4-1 to TRBJ2-1, with D possibly TRBD1 on 6 matching bases. The CDR3 length is 13 residues. Germline V gene data show CDR1 as MGHRA and CDR2 as YSYEKL. Trimming removed 1 base from V and 7 bases from J, with 8 bases in between. CDR3 region: CASSQGGTNEQFF. In DNA, the CDR3 is TGCGCCAGCAGCCAAGGGGGGACAAATGAGCAGTTCTTC.

The rearrangement uses TRBV5-1 and TRBJ2-1; 10 positions match TRBD2. Germline V CDR1 and CDR2: SGHRS, YFSETQ. The CDR3 runs 15 residues. Trimming at V came to 4 bases and at J to 5 bases, leaving 6 bases not matched to a gene. CDR3 bases: TGCGCCAGCAGCACGAGCGGGAGGGCCGACAATGAGCAGTTCTTC. The encoded protein is CASSTSGRADNEQFF.

The chain uses TRBV5-8 and TRBJ2-1; 13 nucleotides match TRBD2. Per germline, CDR1 SGHTS and CDR2 YDEGEE. The CDR3 contains 15 residues. Trimming took 4 bases from V and 9 from J; bases not matched to a gene: 7. CDR3 nucleotide sequence: TGTGCCAGCAGCCAACTAGCGGGAGGGTATGGTGAGCAGTTCTTC. Residues: CASSQLAGGYGEQFF.

V and J are TRBV27 and TRBJ1-5; no clear D gene. Germline V gene sequence: CDR1 MNHEY, CDR2 SMNVEV (reference sequence). The CDR3 consists of 14 residues. V was clipped by 6 bases and J by 7 bases, with 16 bases between them. The CDR3 spells CASSREFSGQPQHF. CDR3 DNA: TGTGCCAGCAGCAGAGAATTCTCTGGCCAGCCCCAGCATTTT.

The CDR3, as DNA: TGTGCCAGCAGCGAAAAGGTAGCGGGACAGGGCCTGGGAGGCTACACCTTC. Translation: CASSEKVAGQGLGGYTF. The chain joins TRBV9 to TRBJ1-2, with 9 bases identical to TRBD1. Germline V lookup: CDR1 SGDLS, CDR2 YYNGEE. J lost 8 bases, V lost 3 bases, and 17 bases had no gene match. This CDR3 comprises 17 residues.

V gene TRBV5-1 combines with J gene TRBJ2-5, with a weak D call TRBD2 (6 bases). The CDR3 loop spans 15 amino acids. Germline V gene sequence: CDR1 SGHRS, CDR2 YFSETQ. Trimming took 4 bases from V and 3 from J, leaving 16 bases between them. The DNA of the CDR3 is TGCGCCAGCAGCCTGGCGTGGGGGGTCGAAGAGACCCAGTACTTC. It specifies CASSLAWGVEETQYF.

This rearrangement joins TRBV6-1 to TRBJ2-7; the match to TRBD2 covers 8 bases. The J segment lost 7 bases and the V segment lost 7 bases, leaving 15 bases of the junction unmatched. The germline V gene has CDR1 MNHNS and CDR2 SASEGT. The CDR3 runs to 15 residues. The CDR3 reads CASTTAGDGPWEQYF. CDR3 nucleotide sequence: TGTGCCAGCACAACAGCGGGAGATGGCCCCTGGGAGCAGTACTTC.

Regarding this clone: Within the sample, other DNA sequences also encode this same CDR3. The chain is built from TRBV7-8 and TRBJ2-7; the D call may be TRBD1 or TRBD2 (5 bases each). Deletions cut 5 bases from V and 6 bases from J, with 11 bases between. The CDR3 loop spans 12 amino acids. Looked up from germline, CDR1 is SGHVS and CDR2 is FQNEAQ. The CDR3 spells CASSLERGEQYF. CDR3 DNA sequence: TGTGCCAGCAGCCTAGAGAGGGGCGAGCAGTACTTC.

About this clone itself: The junction differs from germline at one of its ends, possibly a read error. The chain carries TRBV7-3 and TRBJ2-1; 10 nucleotides align to TRBD2. Germline CDR1 SGHTA, CDR2 FQGTGA. The CDR3 spans 14 residues. CDR3 in amino acids: CASSSSGGKDEQFF. For the CDR3, the DNA is TGTGCCAGTAGCTCTAGCGGGGGTAAGGATGAGCAGTTCTTC.

The chain uses TRBV2 and TRBJ1-4, with 7 bases identical to TRBD1. Germline V gene sequence: CDR1 SNHLY, CDR2 FYNNEI. This CDR3 is built from 14 residues. V gave up 3 bases and J gave up 10 bases; unmatched junction bases: 8. The CDR3: CASSEIQGRRKLFF. The DNA of the CDR3 is TGTGCCAGCAGTGAGATACAGGGGAGGCGAAAACTGTTTTTT.

The CDR3 DNA reads TGTGCCAGCAGTTTTTCCCTTGGGCTTTTAGCGGGAGGGCCCGAGCAGTACTTC. Translated: CASSFSLGLLAGGPEQYF. V usage is TRBV28 and J usage is TRBJ2-7; 11 bases agree with TRBD2. This CDR3 is 18 amino acids long. From germline, CDR1 is MDHEN and CDR2 SYDVKM. The trim removed 3 bases at V and 6 bases at J, leaving 16 bases unmatched.

This clone was seen only once. The junction departs from the called germline gene at one end, perhaps through a read error. The rearrangement joins TRBV5-1 to TRBJ2-3; the D call may be TRBD1 or TRBD2 (5 bases each). Germline CDR1 SGHRS, CDR2 YFSETQ. There are 14 residues in the CDR3. CDR3 nucleotide sequence: TGCGCCAGCAGGTTGGAGGAAGGGGCAGATACGCAGTATTTT. Translated: CASRLEEGADTQYF.

This chain links TRBV6-5 with TRBJ1-3, with D possibly TRBD1 on 6 matching bases. Germline CDR1 and CDR2: MNHEY and SVGAGI. The CDR3 has 13 residues. CDR3 coding DNA: TGTGTCACCGTGGGGGCCTCTGGAAACACCATATATTTT. The encoded protein is CVTVGASGNTIYF.

This clone appeared a few times. The V and J genes are TRBV27 and TRBJ2-7; 9 bases line up with TRBD1. The J segment lost 4 bases and the V segment lost 4 bases, leaving 2 bases of the junction unmatched. From germline, CDR1 is MNHEY and CDR2 SMNVEV (reference sequence). This CDR3 has 13 residues. The CDR3 nucleotides read TGTGCCAGCAGTTCGGGACAGGGATACGAGCAGTACTTC. Translating it yields CASSSGQGYEQYF.

There are a few counts of this clone. The J gene is TRBJ1-5, the V gene TRBV6-5; D unclear. The CDR3 totals 12 residues. Germline loops: CDR1 MNHEY, CDR2 SVGAGI. V was shortened by 5 bases and J by 4 bases, with 6 bases between the two germline ends. The CDR3 region is CASSEMNQPQHF. In DNA form, the CDR3 reads TGTGCCAGCAGTGAAATGAATCAGCCCCAGCATTTT.

In DNA form, the CDR3 reads TGTGCCAGCAGCCAAGGGGGGAACACTGAAGCTTTCTTT. It encodes CASSQGGNTEAFF. V and J are TRBV4-2 and TRBJ1-1; D not resolved. Deletions cut 1 base from V and 1 base from J, with 4 bases between. Germline values: CDR1 LGHNA, CDR2 YNFKEQ. The CDR3 has 13 residues.

This clone occurred a few times. This sequence joins TRBV21-1 and TRBJ1-1. TRBV21-1 is a documented pseudogene. This CDR3 is built from 14 residues. The CDR3 reads CASLVVKTNTEAFF. Written as DNA, the CDR3 is TGTGCCAGTCTGGTGGTTAAAACGAACACTGAAGCTTTCTTT.

The chain carries TRBV11-2 and TRBJ1-4; maybe TRBD1 (6 bases). Germline CDR1 reads SGHAT; CDR2 reads FQNNGV. This CDR3 comprises 19 residues. Trimming stripped 2 bases from V and 4 bases from J, with 23 bases between. CDR3 residues: CASSLFGVRGQSGNEKLFF. CDR3 nucleotide sequence: TGTGCCAGCAGCTTATTTGGCGTCCGGGGACAATCAGGTAATGAAAAACTGTTTTTT.

The chain carries TRBV30 and TRBJ1-1, with no clear D. Germline loops: CDR1 GTSNPN, CDR2 SVGIG (reference sequence). The V and J ends lost 1 base and 4 bases respectively, with 13 bases between them. CDR3 length: 14 amino acids. The CDR3 spells CAWSAQTVSTEAFF. The CDR3 nucleotides read TGTGCCTGGAGTGCTCAGACCGTAAGCACTGAAGCTTTCTTT. Full variable domain (rest looked up from reference TRBV30 and TRBJ1-1): SQTIHQWPATLVQPVGSPLSLECTVEGTSNPNLYWYRQAAGRGLQLLFYSVGIGQISSEVPQNLSASRPQDRQFILSSKKLLLSDSGFYLCAWSAQTVSTEAFFGQGTRLTVV.

The CDR3 DNA follows: TGTGCCAGCAGTTTTCACGGGCAAAACACCATATATTTT. This encodes CASSFHGQNTIYF. J is TRBJ1-3 and V is TRBV28; the D is unclear. Trimming stripped 3 bases from V and 6 bases from J, with 9 bases between. CDR3 size: 13 residues. Germline CDR1 reads MDHEN; CDR2 reads SYDVKM.

The V call is TRBV28, the J call TRBJ2-3, with 7 nucleotides matching TRBD1. After removal of 5 bases from V and 1 base from J, the junction contained 3 bases not matched to a gene. The CDR3 consists of 14 residues. Germline V lookup: CDR1 MDHEN, CDR2 SYDVKM. For the CDR3, the DNA is TGTGCCAGCAGTGTCGGGACAGGCACAGATACGCAGTATTTT. Protein sequence: CASSVGTGTDTQYF. Supplemented by reference TRBV28 and TRBJ2-3, the full variable domain reads DVKVTQSSRYLVKRTGEKVFLECVQDMDHENMFWYRQDPGLGLRLIYFSYDVKMKEKGDIPEGYSVSREKKERFSLILESASTNQTSMYLCASSVGTGTDTQYFGPGTRLTVL.

This rearrangement joins TRBV28 to TRBJ2-1, with 7 bases matching TRBD1. J gave up 8 bases and V 6 bases, and 13 bases lay outside the gene matches. CDR1 MDHEN and CDR2 SYDVKM come from the germline V gene. This CDR3 comprises 15 residues. The chain's CDR3 is CASSPRKGAIDEQFF. In DNA, the CDR3 is TGTGCCAGCAGCCCTCGAAAGGGGGCGATAGATGAGCAGTTCTTC.

The chain recombines TRBV15 with TRBJ2-7; D possibly corresponds to TRBD2 (6 bases). Germline CDR1 is LNHNV and CDR2 is YYDKDF (reference sequence). Trimming stripped 5 bases from V and 3 bases from J, with 20 bases between. The CDR3 sequence is 16 residues long. The CDR3 nucleotides read TGTGCCACCAGCGAGGGAGGACCCGTTGCGGGCTACGAGCAGTACTTC. Amino acids: CATSEGGPVAGYEQYF.

In its sample, this clone was seen once. J is TRBJ1-2 and V is TRBV5-1; TRBD1 matches 7 bases. CDR1 is SGHRS, CDR2 YFSETQ, per germline. V shed 0 bases, J shed 7 bases, and the junction held 9 bases outside the gene matches. The CDR3 is 15 amino acids. In DNA form, the CDR3 reads TGCGCCAGCAGCTTGGATGGACAGGCCGGAACTGGCTACACCTTC. The encoded protein is CASSLDGQAGTGYTF.

This clone has only one observation. The V gene is TRBV10-3, the J gene TRBJ2-7, with D perhaps TRBD2 (5 bases). This CDR3 contains 14 residues. Germline V gives CDR1 ENHRY, CDR2 SYGVKD. V was cut by 10 bases and J by 0 bases, with 16 bases left in between. The CDR3 DNA is TGTGCCACCAAAGGCGGGCGAAGCTCCTACGAGCAGTACTTC. Amino acids: CATKGGRSSYEQYF.

This chain connects TRBV4-3 to TRBJ1-1, with 7 bases lining up with TRBD1. The germline V gene has CDR1 LGHNA and CDR2 YSLEER. With 5 bases clipped from V and 6 bases from J, the junction kept 6 bases outside the gene matches. The CDR3 totals 13 residues. The CDR3 bases are TGCGCCAGCAGCGCCAGGACAGGTTCTGAAGCTTTCTTT. Translated: CASSARTGSEAFF.